The TCR beta chain under discussion was sequenced for a study of blood T cell repertoires in COVID-19. Study overall: There were acute and convalescent COVID-19 samples, and they came from the United States, Italy and Spain. T cells, B-cell-depleted T cells, or PBMCs provided the cDNA or gDNA that served as material.

Germline lookup yields CDR1 SGHRS and CDR2 YFSETQ. The V and J ends lost 0 bases and 9 bases, in that order; junction bases with no gene match: 13. CDR3 length: 17 amino acids. Per the study methods: The authors estimated nucleated cell counts from reference gene primer amplification. Assay: immunoSEQ multiplex PCR; the TCRdb copy retains only in-frame clones and omits some. That table is the source of V, J and clone size, and D and trimming were worked out from the DNA. The table has 52,000 or so clones, 70% to 85% seen once. Input material: peripheral blood. The TCR comes from a human donor in a cohort sampled during active COVID-19. The J gene is TRBJ2-1, the V gene TRBV5-1; 9 bases are a match to TRBD2. The chain's CDR3 is CASSLDGGRVEASEQFF. CDR3 nucleotide sequence: TGCGCCAGCAGCTTGGACGGCGGGAGGGTTGAGGCGAGTGAGCAGTTCTTC.